Each of the 32 T cell receptor beta chains below was sequenced from the same sample in a study of T cells in women clearing cervical HPV infection. Method: immunoSEQ multiplex PCR; TCRdb's copy keeps in-frame clones and lacks some. Its clone listing holds 15,000 to 20,000 clones. The specimen sequenced was blood buffy coat. The receptor source for this set is a woman between 18 and 75 years old with a cervical HPV16 infection that either progressed to CIN3+ or cleared (not recorded which).

As for this clone: The read terminates 3 residues before the CDR3 end, so the remaining end is supplied by the germline J gene. This chain joins TRBV11-2 and TRBJ1-3; the D is unclear. This CDR3 comprises 14 residues. V dropped 1 base and J dropped 0 bases, with 4 bases sitting between them. CDR1 is SGHAT, CDR2 FQNNGV, per germline. The part of the CDR3 DNA that was read is TGTGCCAGCAGCTTAGGTCTCTCTGGAAACACC. Encoded protein: CASSLGLSGNT. The full CDR3 is CASSLGLSGNTIYF.

With regard to this clone: Read sequence stops 3 residues before the CDR3 end, and the germline J gene provides the missing end. The chain is built from TRBV5-6 and TRBJ1-2, with a possible D match to TRBD1 (5 bases). V gave up 7 bases and J gave up 3 bases, with 10 bases separating them. Germline CDR1 is SGHDT and CDR2 is YYEEEE. The CDR3 runs to 12 residues. CDR3 region: CASGGEDYGYTF. The covered CDR3 bases are TGTGCCAGCGGAGGGGAGGACTATGGC.

The CDR3 spells CASSTTGTGRRSSPLFF. CDR3 DNA (partial): TGTGCCAGTAGTACGACGGGGACAGGGAGAAGAAGTTCACCA. The chain recombines TRBV19 with TRBJ1-4; 9 bases match TRBD1. The read falls 3 residues short of the CDR3 end, and the missing part is taken from the germline J gene. Germline V gives CDR1 LNHDA, CDR2 SQIVND (reference sequence). The CDR3 runs 17 residues.

On this clone: The missing CDR3 end, 3 residues past where the read stops, is filled in from the germline J gene. The chain uses TRBV18 and TRBJ1-1, with D possibly matching TRBD1 (5 bases). Per the germline V gene, CDR1 is KGHSH and CDR2 is LQKENI. V lost 1 base and J 4 bases, leaving 10 bases between the germline ends. The CDR3 consists of 14 residues. The CDR3 sequence: CASSPRSGITEAFF. Partial CDR3 DNA: TGTGCCAGCTCACCACGATCAGGGATCACTGAA.

With regard to this clone: The CDR3 extends 3 residues past the end of the read, so its final part is completed from the germline J gene. The chain is built from TRBV20-1 and TRBJ2-1, with TRBD2 matching over 10 bases. After removal of 5 bases from V and 9 bases from J, the junction contained 10 bases not matched to a gene. The CDR3 consists of 14 residues. The V gene's germline CDR1 is DFQATT and CDR2 SNEGSKA (reference sequence). The CDR3 region is CSARISGGAGEQFF. The DNA read from the CDR3 is TGCAGTGCTCGAATAAGCGGGGGGGCCGGTGAG.

As regards this clone: Read coverage stops 3 residues before the CDR3 terminus; the germline J gene supplies the remainder. The genes are TRBV20-1 and TRBJ2-1, with 8 bases fitting TRBD1. Germline loops: CDR1 DFQATT, CDR2 SNEGSKA (reference sequence). The CDR3 spans 16 residues. Trimming at V came to 3 bases and at J to 5 bases, leaving 12 bases not matched to a gene. Here the CDR3 reads CSASTWGTGGNNEQFF. Partial CDR3 DNA: TGCAGTGCTAGCACCTGGGGGACAGGCGGGAACAATGAG.

About this clone: The CDR3 goes on 3 residues after the read ends, and that part is filled in from the germline J gene. The rearrangement links TRBV6-2 or TRBV6-3 to TRBJ2-3, with TRBD1 matching 12 bases. The CDR3 runs 16 residues. Germline CDR1 is MNHEY and CDR2 is SVGEGT. Trimming took 5 bases from V and 3 from J; bases not matched to a gene: 6. The CDR3 sequence is CASSDPGQGATDTQYF. The CDR3 DNA, read in part, is TGTGCCAGCAGTGATCCGGGACAGGGGGCGACAGATACG.

About this clone itself: Sequencing ends 3 residues short of the CDR3 end; the germline J gene provides the rest. The chain uses TRBV20-1 and TRBJ1-2; 10 bases fit TRBD1. CDR1 and CDR2 (germline): DFQATT, SNEGSKA (reference sequence). Trimming removed 4 bases from V and 5 bases from J; junction bases left unmatched: 4. The CDR3 covers 13 residues. The part of the CDR3 DNA that was read is TGCAGTGCTACCAGGACAGGGGGATATGGC. Encoded protein: CSATRTGGYG. Given in full, the CDR3 is CSATRTGGYGYTF.

On this clone itself: Coverage ceases 3 residues before the CDR3 finishes, and the germline J gene fills in the end. The chain links TRBV14 to TRBJ1-2, with 8 nucleotides matching TRBD1. The CDR3 extends over 16 amino acids. Germline V gene sequence: CDR1 SGHDN, CDR2 FVKESK. V dropped 3 bases and J dropped 4; count of bases not matched to a gene: 10. CDR3 DNA, as far as it was read: TGTGCCAGCAGCCAGGCAGGGGGCGCGGCGGGCTATGGC. Amino acid sequence: CASSQAGGAAGYG. The full CDR3 sequence reads CASSQAGGAAGYGYTF. Full variable domain (rest looked up from reference TRBV14 and TRBJ1-2): EAGVTQFPSHSVIEKGQTVTLRCDPISGHDNLYWYRRVMGKEIKFLLHFVKESKQDESGMPNNRFLAERTGGTYSTLKVQPAELEDSGVYFCASSQAGGAAGYGYTFGSGTRLTVV.

Note on this clone: The read terminates 3 residues before the CDR3 end, so the remaining end is supplied by the germline J gene. V and J are TRBV5-1 and TRBJ1-3, with no clear D. CDR1 and CDR2 (germline): SGHRS, YFSETQ. V lost 5 bases and J lost 7, with 10 bases in between. There are 12 residues in the CDR3. CDR3 amino acids: CASSTTGNTIYF. The CDR3 DNA, read in part, is TGCGCCAGCAGTACCACCGGGAACACC.

CDR3 residues: CSARELAGEPNTGELFF. The sequenced part of the CDR3 DNA is TGCAGTGCTAGAGAGCTAGCGGGAGAACCAAACACCGGGGAG. The gene calls are TRBV20-1 and TRBJ2-2; 10 nucleotides align to TRBD2. The CDR3 is cut off 3 residues early in the read; its end comes from the germline J gene. Trimming removed 0 bases from V and 2 bases from J; junction bases left unmatched: 6. Germline values: CDR1 DFQATT, CDR2 SNEGSKA (reference sequence). This CDR3 contains 17 residues.

Comment on this clone: The CDR3 end falls 3 residues outside the read, so it is completed with the germline J gene. This chain connects TRBV7-9 to TRBJ2-3; D remains unclear. CDR3 length equals 14 residues. V was cut by 1 base and J by 7 bases, with 12 bases left in between. Germline CDR1 is SEHNR and CDR2 is FQNEAQ (reference sequence). CDR3 in amino acids: CASSLDLTPHTQYF. The DNA read from the CDR3 is TGTGCCAGCAGCTTAGACTTAACTCCCCATACG.

Note on this clone: The read terminates 3 residues before the CDR3 end, so the remaining end is supplied by the germline J gene. The chain recombines TRBV20-1 with TRBJ2-7, with 8 nucleotides matching TRBD1. The V segment lost 5 bases and the J segment 4 bases; nucleotides outside the gene matches: 10. The CDR3 totals 14 residues. Germline CDR1 is DFQATT and CDR2 is SNEGSKA (reference sequence). Here the CDR3 reads CSAPRDRTDYEQYF. Partial CDR3 DNA: TGCAGTGCTCCCCGGGACAGGACTGATTACGAG.

Partial CDR3 DNA: TGTGCCAGCAGCTTAAGCGGAAGCTCCTACGAG. Translation: CASSLSGSSYE. The whole CDR3 reads CASSLSGSSYEQYF. This chain links TRBV7-2 with TRBJ2-7; D perhaps matches TRBD2 (5 bases). From the germline J gene comes the end of the CDR3, since the read stops 3 residues before it. The length of the CDR3 is 14 residues. V lost 2 bases to trimming and J lost 0 bases, with 8 bases between them. CDR1 and CDR2 from the germline V gene are SGHTA and FQGNSA.

As regards this clone: Read sequence stops 3 residues before the CDR3 end, and the germline J gene provides the missing end. The chain has TRBV5-1 and TRBJ1-4, with D perhaps TRBD1 (5 bases). The V and J ends lost 4 bases and 0 bases respectively, with 10 bases between them. In germline, CDR1 is SGHRS, CDR2 YFSETQ. The CDR3 is 15 residues long. CDR3 loop: CASSRSTATNEKLFF. Partial CDR3 DNA: TGCGCCAGCAGCCGATCGACAGCAACTAATGAAAAA.

As concerns this clone: The sequenced fragment ends 3 residues before the CDR3 boundary, so the rest is inferred from the germline J gene. The chain combines TRBV18 with TRBJ2-2, with no clear D. This CDR3 has 14 amino acids. CDR1 KGHSH and CDR2 LQKENI come from the germline V gene. The covered CDR3 bases are TGTGCCAGCTCACCTAAGCAAACTAATGAAAAG. Translation gives CASSPKQTNEK. The entire CDR3 is CASSPKQTNEKLFF.

As for this clone: From the germline J gene comes the end of the CDR3, since the read stops 3 residues before it. This sequence joins TRBV2 and TRBJ2-1, with 10 positions matching TRBD2. V gave up 8 bases and J gave up 4 bases; unmatched junction bases: 8. In germline, CDR1 is SNHLY, CDR2 FYNNEI. This CDR3 comprises 15 residues. CDR3 bases read: TGTGCCAGCGGGGTAGCGGGAGGAGGATACAATGAG. This sequence encodes CASGVAGGGYNE. The entire CDR3 sequence reads CASGVAGGGYNEQFF. The whole variable domain, filled in from reference TRBV2 and TRBJ2-1, reads EPEVTQTPSHQVTQMGQEVILRCVPISNHLYFYWYRQILGQKVEFLVSFYNNEISEKSEIFDDQFSVERPDGSNFTLKIRSTKLEDSAMYFCASGVAGGGYNEQFFGPGTRLTVL.

Concerning this clone itself: The read terminates 3 residues before the CDR3 end, so the remaining end is supplied by the germline J gene. J is TRBJ2-1 and V is TRBV20-1; 8 positions agree with TRBD2. Germline CDR1 and CDR2: DFQATT and SNEGSKA (reference sequence). The J segment lost 8 bases and the V segment lost 4 bases, leaving 13 bases of the junction unmatched. The CDR3 covers 15 residues. Incomplete CDR3 DNA: TGCAGTGCTAATTTCGGTAGCGGGGCCAGAGATGAG. This gives the protein CSANFGSGARDE. The whole CDR3 protein reads CSANFGSGARDEQFF.

Points on this clone: The sequence runs out 3 residues before the end of the CDR3; the remainder is reconstructed from the germline J gene. The genes are TRBV6-2 or TRBV6-3 and TRBJ2-5, with TRBD2 identical over 7 bases. J lost 2 bases, V lost 0 bases, and 9 bases had no gene match. The CDR3 contains 17 residues. CDR1 and CDR2 (germline): MNHEY, SVGEGT. Partial CDR3 DNA: TGTGCCAGCAGTTACTCGAAACGCGGGAGCCCTCAAGAGACC. Its translation: CASSYSKRGSPQET. The full CDR3 is CASSYSKRGSPQETQYF.

Regarding this clone: Sequencing ends 3 residues short of the CDR3 end; the germline J gene provides the rest. This chain uses TRBV4-1 with TRBJ2-7, with 8 nucleotides matching TRBD2. This CDR3 comprises 18 residues. The germline V gene encodes CDR1 MGHRA and CDR2 YSYEKL. V lost 0 bases to trimming and J lost 0 bases; unmatched junction nucleotides: 10. The CDR3 here is CASSQETSGPGFSYEQYF. The sequenced part of the CDR3 DNA is TGCGCCAGCAGCCAAGAAACTAGCGGCCCTGGTTTCTCCTACGAG.

Concerning this clone itself: The DNA ends 3 residues before the CDR3 does, and the rest of the CDR3 is filled in from the germline J gene. The chain uses TRBV7-2 and TRBJ2-7; D is uncertain. Trimming left V 1 base short and J 4 bases short, with 11 bases between. The CDR3 spans 14 residues. CDR1 and CDR2 from the germline V gene are SGHTA and FQGNSA. The CDR3 DNA, read in part, is TGTGCCAGCAGCTTAGGGCAGGTGGTGTACGAG. Its protein product is CASSLGQVVYE. The CDR3 reads in full as CASSLGQVVYEQYF.

Of note for this clone: One end of the junction varies from germline; a read error may be responsible. The read ends 3 residues shy of where the CDR3 ends; the end is completed using the germline J gene. The rearrangement links TRBV7-3 to TRBJ2-1, with TRBD2 matching over 7 bases. The CDR3 runs to 16 residues. The germline CDR1 and CDR2 sequences are SGHTA and FQGTGA. The sequenced CDR3 bases are TGTGCCAGCGGACGACAAGCGGGAATTACCTACGATGAG. It specifies CASGRQAGITYDE. The CDR3 in full is CASGRQAGITYDEQFF.

On this clone itself: The DNA ends 3 residues before the CDR3 does, and the rest of the CDR3 is filled in from the germline J gene. V and J are TRBV18 and TRBJ2-2; no clear D. The CDR3 sequence is 16 residues long. Trimming took 5 bases from V and 0 from J, leaving 13 bases between them. The germline gives CDR1 KGHSH, CDR2 LQKENI. The CDR3 spells CASSGRSRSNTGELFF. The CDR3 bases that were read are TGTGCCAGCTCAGGTCGTAGTCGCTCGAACACCGGGGAG.

Concerning this clone itself: One end of the junction does not line up with germline, which may come from a read error. The DNA read from the CDR3 is TGCGCCAACAGTGAATTTAGCAATGAG. This gives the protein CANSEFSNE. The whole CDR3 protein reads CANSEFSNEQFF. This chain links TRBV10-2 with TRBJ2-1; D gene unclear. The CDR3 is cut off 3 residues early in the read; its end comes from the germline J gene. The CDR3 sequence is 12 residues long. CDR1 and CDR2 from the germline V gene are WSHSY and SAAADI.

Regarding this clone: Read data end 3 residues before the CDR3 end; the end is taken from the germline J gene. The chain combines TRBV14 with TRBJ2-1; possible D gene TRBD2, 6 bases. The CDR3 covers 18 residues. Trimming pared 0 bases from V and 7 bases from J, leaving 22 bases between. Germline lookup yields CDR1 SGHDN and CDR2 FVKESK. CDR3 residues: CASSQEGGGRKTINEQFF. The covered CDR3 bases are TGTGCCAGCAGCCAAGAGGGGGGTGGGCGGAAGACAATTAATGAG.

Remarks on this clone: The read falls 3 residues short of the CDR3 end, and the missing part is taken from the germline J gene. The chain recombines TRBV11-2 with TRBJ2-7; D not resolved. Germline V CDR1 and CDR2: SGHAT, FQNNGV. The germline V and J ends were trimmed by 3 bases and 4 bases, with 13 bases remaining between them. The CDR3 covers 14 residues. CDR3 sequence reads: CASSLGYQPYEQYF. The part of the CDR3 DNA that was read is TGTGCCAGCAGCTTGGGCTACCAACCTTACGAG.

Concerning this clone: Coverage ceases 3 residues before the CDR3 finishes, and the germline J gene fills in the end. The chain joins TRBV20-1 to TRBJ2-3; 12 nucleotides match TRBD1. Germline V CDR1 and CDR2: DFQATT, SNEGSKA (reference sequence). This CDR3 comprises 19 residues. Partial CDR3 DNA: TGCAGTGCTAGGGCCCCCGGGACAGGGGGCTTTAGGACCAATCAGCCG. This translates into CSARAPGTGGFRTNQP. The full CDR3 reads CSARAPGTGGFRTNQPQYF.

As to this clone: The read is 3 residues too short to cover the CDR3 end, so that end is filled in from the germline J gene. The chain joins TRBV5-3 to TRBJ2-5, with TRBD2 matching over 13 bases. TRBV5-3 is an ORF for which the function is uncertain. With 0 bases clipped from V and 5 bases from J, the junction kept 13 bases outside the gene matches. This CDR3 spans 19 amino acids. The CDR3 sequence is CARSLEDPGLAGDAETQYF. The sequenced part of the CDR3 DNA is TGTGCCAGAAGCTTGGAGGATCCCGGACTAGCGGGAGATGCGGAGACC.

Regarding this clone: Coverage ceases 3 residues before the CDR3 finishes, and the germline J gene fills in the end. The chain recombines TRBV11-3 with TRBJ2-6; TRBD1 aligns across 7 bases. Per germline, CDR1 SGHNT and CDR2 YENEEA. The junction had 2 bases not matched to a gene; V was cut back by 5 bases and J by 1 base. This CDR3 spans 15 amino acids. The covered CDR3 bases are TGTGCCAGCAGCAAACAGGGGTCTGGGGCCAACGTC. The encoded protein is CASSKQGSGANV. Given in full, the CDR3 is CASSKQGSGANVLTF. Complete variable domain (other parts from reference TRBV11-3 and TRBJ2-6): EAGVVQSPRYKIIEKKQPVAFWCNPISGHNTLYWYLQNLGQGPELLIRYENEEAVDDSQLPKDRFSAERLKGVDSTLKIQPAELGDSAVYLCASSKQGSGANVLTFGAGSRLTVL.

The CDR3 region is CASSPRDSNPYNEQFF. Partial CDR3 DNA: TGTGCCAGCAGCCCCCGGGACAGTAACCCTTACAATGAG. This rearrangement joins TRBV7-6 to TRBJ2-1, with 7 nucleotides matching TRBD1. The read halts 3 residues ahead of the CDR3 end, with the missing end drawn from the germline J gene. The germline gives CDR1 SGHVS, CDR2 FNYEAQ. The V and J ends lost 5 bases and 4 bases, in that order; junction bases with no gene match: 11. The CDR3 loop spans 16 amino acids.

Comment on this clone: Coverage ceases 3 residues before the CDR3 finishes, and the germline J gene fills in the end. The rearrangement joins TRBV5-1 to TRBJ2-2, with D possibly TRBD2 on 5 matching bases. CDR3 length: 15 residues. Trimming shortened V by 6 bases and J by 0 bases, and 12 bases separated the two germline ends. Germline loops: CDR1 SGHRS, CDR2 YFSETQ. The CDR3: CASTSAESNTGELFF. CDR3 DNA, as far as it was read: TGCGCCAGCACCTCAGCGGAGTCGAACACCGGGGAG.

This clone shows up as medium-sized (0.01 to 0.1%) by frequency. The read comes to an end 3 residues before the CDR3 does, leaving the germline J gene to fill in the end. This chain connects TRBV6-2 or TRBV6-3 to TRBJ2-1; the D gene is possibly TRBD1 (5 bases). CDR1 MNHEY and CDR2 SVGEGT come from the germline V gene. The CDR3 is 14 amino acids. V was cut by 6 bases and J by 3 bases, with 12 bases left in between. The DNA read from the CDR3 is TGTGCCAGCAGCCGATTGACAGACTACAATGAG. Protein sequence: CASSRLTDYNE. The whole CDR3 region reads CASSRLTDYNEQFF.